This paragraph covers one T cell receptor beta chain sequence. The target of this receptor is not known. No qualities accompany the bases; no much larger clone lies one base away. Each clonotype received, on average, around 10x coverage in deep resolution sequencing performed on a MiSeq, where the target depth lay between 1 in 1 million and 1 in 200,000 T cells. TCR beta libraries were generated with the immunoSEQ hsTCRB Kit. The original pipeline was this. Data were analyzed with ImmunoSEQ Data Assistant and ImmunoSEQ Analyzer, with V, D and J genes assigned per IMGT definitions. Clonality, which ranges from 0 to 1, was calculated as one minus the normalized Shannon entropy of productive rearrangement frequencies. Public clonotype analysis was restricted to overrepresented clonotypes comprising at least 0.05% of each patient's repertoire. Thirteen age-matched healthy donor repertoires from immuneACCESS were used as controls for clonality. The table was pulled from immuneACCESS by TCRdb, which kept in-frame rearrangements only. Such tables lose some clones; where checked, under half of the loss comes from unresolved V genes, and the rest has no known cause. Clone size and the V and J calls come from that table; the DNA yielded D and trimming. In all, the sample holds 300,000 or so clones, and roughly 71% of those were seen once. The ten largest clones capture under 8% of the sample.

The data stem from a study of cytotoxic CD8 clonotypes in ibrutinib-treated CLL (dated by TCRdb to the early 2020s). With regard to the full study: The cohort was composed of about 10 relapsed/refractory and roughly 14 treatment-naive patients; IGHV unmutated status was identified in 17 patients. Of the roughly 86 people in the trial, around 25 had longitudinal samples available. An average of 255,043 productive templates and around 100,000 productive rearrangements was obtained per sample. All remission and progressive disease samples were collected while patients were still receiving ibrutinib. Partial responses were observed in roughly 25 patients and complete responses in 2; after a median follow-up of about 69 months, remission was maintained in 15 or so patients and progression was observed in approximately 12. The response samples were drawn at a median of roughly twelve months into treatment, with a range of about 6 to 36 months. Cryopreserved peripheral blood mononuclear cells were collected at three points: before therapy, at response, and at either sustained remission or disease progression. Results the study describes overall, beyond this receptor: Sustained-remission and progressing patients did not have matched sampling times, and lymph node repertoires were not examined. At baseline, clonality was higher than in age-matched healthy donors and showed a strong correlation with circulating CD8+ T-cell counts. Public clonotypes were rare and either contracted or stayed stable during treatment, and the rise in clonality at ibrutinib response reflected the expansion of private clonotypes. Clonality increased at ibrutinib response, stayed stable in sustained remission, and fell back toward baseline at progression.

For TCR beta library preparation, approximately 1.8 micrograms of genomic DNA was extracted from cryopreserved PBMCs. Longitudinal blood samples from CLL patients receiving ibrutinib monotherapy were subjected to high-throughput TCR beta sequencing. The patients took part in an open-label, single-center phase 2 trial of ibrutinib monotherapy. Here the sequenced sample was PBMCs, taken after 36 months of ibrutinib treatment. This receptor was identified in a human donor with chronic lymphocytic leukemia.

The nucleotides are TGTGCCAGCAGTTACTCGAGCTCGGCAGGGCCCTATGGCTACACCTTC. It encodes CASSYSSSAGPYGYTF. Recombination joined TRBV6-5 with TRBJ1-2; the D gene is possibly TRBD1, with 5 bases matching. V gives up 0 bases and J gives up 4 bases, and the segment between their germline ends measures 15 bases. As encoded in the germline V gene, CDR1 is MNHEY while CDR2 is SVGAGI. The CDR3 runs 16 residues from the cysteine to the phenylalanine. Only CDR3 DNA remains: 48 bases, in frame from the first base.